These 5 T cell receptor beta chains were sequenced from one sample in a study of blood T cells in healthy people across ages (dated by TCRdb to between 2015 and 2017). Libraries were built with 5' RACE. Instrument on record: Illumina HiSeq 2500. A second 7 to 11 cycle PCR used a sample-barcoded 5' primer and a J-beta primer mix. The public reads were run again by TCRdb, first through fastp at Q25 and then through MiXCR, and only productive beta chains were kept. One record per CDR3 amino acid sequence lists the most common genes and DNA. The sample table lists under 2 million distinct CDR3 sequences, around 35% of them with a count of one. 10% to 12% of the sample comes from the top ten. Sequencing was done on a sample of blood. The origin of the receptors is a woman in her twenties or thirties in good health.

The chain employs TRBV11-2 and TRBJ1-1, with TRBD1 matching 8 bases. The V gene end was trimmed by 5 bases and the J gene end by 8 bases; junction bases not matched to a gene: 4. CDR1 and CDR2 from the germline V gene are SGHAT and FQNNGV. The CDR3 is made up of 12 amino acids. CDR3 nucleotide sequence: TGTGCCAGCAGCAAGGACAGGGCAGAAGCTTTCTTT. This gives the protein CASSKDRAEAFF.

With respect to this clonotype: Its ends do not fully match the called genes, so a read error is possible. The J gene is TRBJ2-7, the V gene TRBV7-2, with D possibly matching TRBD1 (5 bases). Germline assignment: CDR1 SGHTA and CDR2 FQGNSA. CDR3 length equals 15 residues. The CDR3 here is CVSSWAPGSGYEQYF. CDR3 nucleotide sequence: TGTGTCAGCAGCTGGGCCCCAGGGTCTGGCTACGAGCAGTACTTC.

This clonotype was seen only a few times. V is TRBV15 and J is TRBJ2-7; perhaps TRBD2 as D (5 bases). The CDR3 consists of 13 residues. Germline CDR1 is LNHNV and CDR2 is YYDKDF (reference sequence). V lost 1 base and J 3 bases, leaving 7 bases between the germline ends. CDR3 protein: CATSRVRDYEQYF. CDR3 bases: TGTGCCACCAGCAGAGTCCGGGACTACGAGCAGTACTTC.

CDR3: CSVAGTEAFF. The CDR3, as DNA: TGCAGCGTTGCGGGAACTGAAGCTTTCTTT. V usage is TRBV29-1 and J usage is TRBJ1-1; D gene ambiguous. Germline loops: CDR1 SQVTM, CDR2 ANQGSEA. This CDR3 has 10 amino acids. Deletions cut 4 bases from V and 5 bases from J, with 5 bases between.

The chain employs TRBV14 and TRBJ2-4; no definite D call. The end of the DNA aligns better with TRBJ2-7, so the J call may be wrong. Germline assignment: CDR1 SGHDN and CDR2 FVKESK. The CDR3 contains 16 residues. CDR3 region: CASRQSGATSFYEQYF. The CDR3 coding sequence is TGTGCCAGCAGGCAGTCTGGAGCAACGAGTTTCTACGAGCAGTACTTC.